This record concerns one T cell receptor beta chain sequence. The data stem from a study of blood T cell repertoires in COVID-19. Generated by immunoSEQ multiplex PCR, the TCRdb table keeps only in-frame clones and is missing some. The repertoire has some 400,000 clones, around 87% of them found once; the top ten carry 2.3%. Trimming cost V 4 bases and J 0 bases, with 13 bases left between them. Germline lookup yields CDR1 SGHRS and CDR2 YFSETQ. The CDR3 is 15 amino acids. What was sequenced was peripheral blood. The V call is TRBV5-1, the J call TRBJ1-1; unclear D gene. This clonotype was sampled from a woman aged 55-69 years with COVID-19, enrolled during active disease. The CDR3 DNA reads TGCGCCAGCAGCCGCCTCGCGTCAATGAACACTGAAGCTTTCTTT. This codes for CASSRLASMNTEAFF.